This T cell receptor (beta chain) was identified in a study of CD8+ T cells in alopecia areata. Reverse transcribed after extraction, RNA yielded cDNA as the sequencing template. The assay was immunoSEQ multiplex PCR, and TCRdb's table has in-frame clones only and misses some. The sample contains about 110,000 clones, 50% to 75% of which appear only once. Specified treatment: oral pan-JAK inhibitor, 5-10 mg twice daily. Sample: CD8+ T cells sorted from blood, taken at week 24, from a patient treated with tofacitinib. This receptor was identified in a human donor with alopecia areata.

The DNA for the CDR3 is TGTGCCAGCAGCCCCCGGCGGCCAGCCACTGAAGCTTTCTTT. Amino acids: CASSPRRPATEAFF. V usage is TRBV7-6 and J usage is TRBJ1-1; D is ambiguous. The CDR3 runs 14 residues. V was pared by 5 bases and J by 4 bases, with 14 bases between. The germline gives CDR1 SGHVS, CDR2 FNYEAQ.